Listed below are T cell receptor beta chains from one sample, sequenced in a study of breast tumors, draining lymph nodes, adjacent tissues. TCRdb re-called the multiplex PCR reads through MiXCR, storing one row per CDR3 protein. The profile shows about 180,000 distinct CDR3 sequences, roughly a third of them singletons. Sequencing was performed on axillary lymph node tissue. All receptors derive from a female donor with breast cancer. Some clones in this sample may be carry-over from other donors' samples. The CDR3 runs from the conserved cysteine through the conserved F or W. D genes are given only for firm matches. Clone sizes are given selectively: once, few, many, or a class where the clone is expanded.

v_call,j_call,clone_size,d_call,cdr3_aa,cdr3_nt
TRBV19,TRBJ1-2,many,-,CASTFDSESGYTF,TGTGCCAGTACCTTTGACAGTGAGTCTGGCTACACCTTC
TRBV7-9,TRBJ2-7,many,TRBD1,CASSPPGTGSEQYF,TGTGCCAGCAGCCCCCCCGGGACAGGTAGCGAGCAGTACTTC
TRBV5-1,TRBJ1-4,-,TRBD1,CASSPASLDRGRTNEELLF,TGCGCCAGCAGCCCTGCGTCCCTGGACAGGGGGCGAACTAATGAAGAACTGCTTTTT
TRBV18,TRBJ1-1,once,-,CVSSFSTSLNTEAFF,TGTGTCAGCTCATTCTCCACATCCCTGAACACTGAAGCTTTCTTT
TRBV7-2,TRBJ2-3,many,TRBD1,CASRGQGTDTQYF,TGTGCCAGCAGAGGACAGGGTACAGATACGCAGTATTTT
TRBV6-5,TRBJ2-4,-,-,CASSYRGTKNIQYF,TGTGCCAGCAGTTACCGTGGAACCAAAAACATTCAGTACTTC
TRBV7-9,TRBJ1-6,many,-,CASSTGFRDSPLHF,TGTGCCAGCAGCACCGGGTTCAGGGATTCACCCCTCCACTTT
TRBV9,TRBJ2-3,-,-,CASSGGARTDTQYF,TGTGCCAGCAGCGGGGGGGCTCGTACAGATACGCAGTATTTT
TRBV7-2,TRBJ1-3,many,-,CASSLATGNTIYF,TGTGCCAGCAGCTTGGCAACTGGAAACACCATATATTTT
TRBV20-1,TRBJ2-3,many,TRBD2,CSARLAGKGYTQYF,TGCAGTGCTAGACTAGCGGGGAAAGGATATACGCAGTATTTT
TRBV7-2,TRBJ2-1,many,TRBD2,CASSYSGTSGSYNEQFF,TGTGCCAGCAGCTATTCGGGGACTAGCGGGTCCTACAATGAGCAGTTCTTC
TRBV18,TRBJ1-5,many,-,CASSPQGGGNQPQHF,TGTGCCAGCTCACCACAGGGCGGGGGGAATCAGCCCCAGCATTTT
TRBV20-1,TRBJ1-6,-,TRBD1,CSASDRGQNSPLHF,TGCAGTGCTAGTGACAGGGGGCAAAATTCACCCCTCCACTTT
TRBV20-1,TRBJ2-4,many,-,CSAQGFRREGNIQYF,TGCAGTGCTCAGGGGTTTCGGCGTGAGGGAAACATTCAGTACTTC
TRBV11-3,TRBJ2-5,-,TRBD2,CASSSRLAGETQYF,TGTGCCAGCAGCTCGCGACTAGCGGGAGAGACCCAGTACTTC
TRBV29-1,TRBJ2-2,once,-,CSVGGFTGELFF,TGCAGCGTTGGGGGATTCACCGGGGAGCTGTTTTTT
TRBV9,TRBJ1-2,many,-,CASSRDGYGYTF,TGTGCCAGCAGCCGGGACGGCTATGGCTACACCTTC
TRBV7-9,TRBJ1-2,many,-,CASSLPGSNYGYTF,TGTGCCAGCAGCCTTCCGGGATCTAACTATGGCTACACCTTC
TRBV7-2,TRBJ2-3,many,-,CASRSRGTDTQYF,TGTGCCAGCAGATCTAGGGGTACAGATACGCAGTATTTT
TRBV6-5,TRBJ2-3,many,-,CASGNTVQDTQYF,TGTGCCAGCGGAAACACCGTCCAGGATACGCAGTATTTT
TRBV14,TRBJ2-7,once,TRBD2,CASSQDEAGTSGRSSYEQYF,TGTGCCAGCAGCCAGGACGAGGCCGGGACTAGCGGGAGGAGCTCCTACGAGCAGTACTTC
TRBV3-2,TRBJ2-3,few,-,CASSQALQGNFTDTQYF,TGTGCCAGCAGCCAAGCCCTACAGGGTAATTTCACAGATACGCAGTATTTT
TRBV7-8,TRBJ2-5,many,TRBD1,CASSFRTGAQETQYF,TGTGCCAGCAGCTTCAGGACAGGGGCACAAGAGACCCAGTACTTC
TRBV2,TRBJ1-5,-,TRBD1,CASREDRGVGNQPQHF,TGTGCCAGCAGAGAAGACAGGGGGGTTGGTAATCAGCCCCAGCATTTT
TRBV6-2/TRBV6-3,TRBJ1-6,many,-,CASALQSNNSPLHF,TGTGCCAGCGCCTTACAGAGCAATAATTCACCCCTCCACTTT
TRBV2,TRBJ1-4,-,-,CASHLSLLNRGNEKLFF,TGTGCCAGCCATCTGAGCCTCCTAAACAGAGGAAATGAAAAACTGTTTTTT
TRBV30,TRBJ1-6,-,-,CAWRDGRGGNSPLHF,TGTGCCTGGAGAGACGGGAGAGGGGGGAATTCGCCCCTCCACTTT
TRBV19,TRBJ1-1,few,TRBD1,CASSIGQGYLNTEAFF,TGTGCCAGTAGTATAGGACAGGGATACCTGAACACTGAAGCTTTCTTT
TRBV18,TRBJ2-7,many,TRBD1,CASSSGQTYEQYF,TGTGCCAGCTCATCGGGACAGACCTACGAGCAGTACTTC
TRBV3-1,TRBJ2-3,many,TRBD2,CASSQDRGGAWDTQYF,TGTGCCAGCAGCCAAGATCGGGGGGGAGCATGGGATACGCAGTATTTT
TRBV27,TRBJ2-1,many,-,CASSPWGGEQFF,TGTGCCAGCAGCCCTTGGGGGGGCGAGCAGTTCTTC
TRBV2,TRBJ1-6,-,TRBD1,CALARDSRNPPLHF,TGTGCCCTAGCCCGGGACAGTCGCAATCCGCCCCTCCACTTT
TRBV7-9,TRBJ2-3,many,-,CASSQDRLSTDTQYF,TGTGCCAGCAGCCAAGACAGGCTTAGCACAGATACGCAGTATTTT
TRBV6-2/TRBV6-3,TRBJ2-1,many,TRBD2,CASGTSEQFF,TGTGCCAGCGGGACTAGCGAGCAGTTCTTC
TRBV11-3,TRBJ2-5,many,-,CASSPEGTAQETQYF,TGTGCCAGCAGCCCCGAAGGGACGGCTCAAGAGACCCAGTACTTC
TRBV24-1,TRBJ1-5,-,TRBD1,CARGGSTGNQPQHF,TGTGCTAGAGGGGGTTCGACAGGGAATCAGCCCCAGCATTTT
TRBV27,TRBJ1-1,-,TRBD1,CASRGQGPNTEAFF,TGTGCCAGCAGGGGACAGGGTCCTAACACTGAAGCTTTCTTT
TRBV6-6,TRBJ2-2,few,TRBD2,CASNLAGGPGELFF,TGTGCCAGCAACCTAGCGGGGGGGCCCGGGGAGCTGTTTTTT
TRBV11-3,TRBJ2-7,many,-,CASSLAGRGYEQYF,TGTGCCAGCAGCTTGGCAGGGAGAGGCTACGAGCAGTACTTC
TRBV12-3/TRBV12-4,TRBJ2-1,many,-,CASSFYDYFPNEQFF,TGTGCCAGCAGTTTCTACGACTATTTCCCCAATGAGCAGTTCTTC
TRBV12-3/TRBV12-4,TRBJ1-1,-,-,CASSFREGTEAFF,TGTGCCAGCAGTTTTAGGGAGGGCACTGAAGCTTTCTTT
TRBV7-7,TRBJ2-5,many,TRBD1,CASSLAWGTGETQYF,TGTGCTAGCAGCTTAGCGTGGGGGACAGGAGAGACCCAGTACTTC
TRBV5-1,TRBJ2-1,-,-,CASSLDGYNEQFF,TGCGCCAGCAGCTTGGACGGATACAATGAGCAGTTCTTC
TRBV6-6,TRBJ2-5,once,-,CAGGQTGLGGQETQYF,TGTGCCGGTGGACAGACCGGCCTCGGGGGGCAAGAGACCCAGTACTTC
TRBV7-3,TRBJ2-7,many,TRBD2,CASSQREGDEQYF,TGTGCCAGCAGCCAGCGGGAGGGCGACGAGCAGTACTTC
TRBV3-1,TRBJ2-7,many,-,CASSQSSSEQYF,TGTGCCAGCAGCCAGAGCTCGTCCGAGCAGTACTTC
TRBV20-1,TRBJ2-7,many,TRBD1,CSARDRGQYYEQYF,TGCAGTGCTAGAGATCGGGGACAGTACTACGAGCAGTACTTC
TRBV20-1,TRBJ2-3,-,-,CSTQVVRASAQTTQYF,TGCAGTACCCAGGTCGTCAGGGCATCAGCACAGACTACGCAGTATTTT
TRBV9,TRBJ2-7,many,-,CASSDRAHSGEQYF,TGTGCCAGCAGCGACCGGGCTCACTCGGGCGAGCAGTACTTC
TRBV7-6,TRBJ2-7,many,TRBD2,CASSPLSGSEYEQYF,TGTGCCAGCAGCCCCCTTAGCGGGAGTGAGTACGAGCAGTACTTC
TRBV2,TRBJ1-5,-,-,CASSERERETQHF,TGTGCCAGCAGTGAGAGGGAGCGGGAGACCCAGCATTTT
TRBV11-1,TRBJ2-1,many,-,CASSRGGGAERYRYNEQFF,TGTGCCAGCAGCCGCGGTGGAGGCGCGGAAAGATACCGGTACAATGAGCAGTTCTTC
TRBV7-2,TRBJ2-1,many,-,CASSLVGSPGNEQFF,TGTGCCAGCAGCTTAGTGGGCAGTCCGGGCAATGAGCAGTTCTTC
TRBV7-8,TRBJ2-1,-,-,CASSSTDSSYNEQFF,TGTGCCAGCAGCTCCACGGACAGCTCCTACAATGAGCAGTTCTTC
TRBV6-2/TRBV6-3,TRBJ2-7,many,-,CASKRGGEQYF,TGTGCCAGCAAGCGTGGTGGCGAGCAGTACTTC